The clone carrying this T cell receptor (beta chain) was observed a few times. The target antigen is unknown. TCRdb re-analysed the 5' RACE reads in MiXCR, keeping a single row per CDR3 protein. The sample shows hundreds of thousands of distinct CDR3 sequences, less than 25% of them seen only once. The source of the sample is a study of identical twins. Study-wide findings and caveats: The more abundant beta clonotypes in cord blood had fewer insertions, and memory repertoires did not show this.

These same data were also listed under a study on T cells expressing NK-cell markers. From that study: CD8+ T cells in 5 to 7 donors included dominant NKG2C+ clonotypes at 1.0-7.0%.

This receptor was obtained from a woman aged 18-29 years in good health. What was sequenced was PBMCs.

CDR3 residues: CASSPGLLCEQYF. As DNA, the CDR3 is TGTGCCAGCAGCCCTGGGCTCCTCTGCGAGCAGTACTTC. The rearrangement links TRBV27 to TRBJ2-7; D gene unclear. CDR1 is MNHEY, CDR2 SMNVEV, per germline (reference sequence). CDR3 size: 13 residues. V lost 6 bases and J 6 bases, leaving 15 bases between the germline ends.